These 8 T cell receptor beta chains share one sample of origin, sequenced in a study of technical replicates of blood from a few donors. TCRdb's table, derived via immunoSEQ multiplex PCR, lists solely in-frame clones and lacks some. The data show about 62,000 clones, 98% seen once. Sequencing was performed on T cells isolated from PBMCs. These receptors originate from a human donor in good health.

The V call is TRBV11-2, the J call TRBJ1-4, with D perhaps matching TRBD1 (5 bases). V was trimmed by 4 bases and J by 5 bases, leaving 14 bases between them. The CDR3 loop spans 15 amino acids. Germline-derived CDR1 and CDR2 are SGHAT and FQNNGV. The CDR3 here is CASSSTGRLNEKLFF. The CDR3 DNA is TGTGCCAGCAGCTCCACAGGACGGCTGAATGAAAAACTGTTTTTT.

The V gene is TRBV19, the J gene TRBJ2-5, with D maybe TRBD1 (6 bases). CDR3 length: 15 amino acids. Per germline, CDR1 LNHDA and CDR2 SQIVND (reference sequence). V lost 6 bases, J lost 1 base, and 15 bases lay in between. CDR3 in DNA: TGTGCCAGTAGGGCAACAGGGATCACCCAAGAGACCCAGTACTTC. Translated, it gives CASRATGITQETQYF.

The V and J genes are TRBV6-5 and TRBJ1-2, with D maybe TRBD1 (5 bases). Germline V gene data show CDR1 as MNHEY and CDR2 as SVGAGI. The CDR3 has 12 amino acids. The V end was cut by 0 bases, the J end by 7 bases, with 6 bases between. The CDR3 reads CASSYSGGGYTF. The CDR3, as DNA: TGTGCCAGCAGTTACTCCGGGGGTGGCTACACCTTC.

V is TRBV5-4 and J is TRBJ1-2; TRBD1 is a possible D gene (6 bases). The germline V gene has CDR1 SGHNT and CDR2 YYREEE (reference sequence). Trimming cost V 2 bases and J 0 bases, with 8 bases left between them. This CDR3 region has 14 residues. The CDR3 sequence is CASSLRTANYGYTF. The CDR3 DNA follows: TGTGCCAGCAGCTTACGGACAGCTAACTATGGCTACACCTTC.

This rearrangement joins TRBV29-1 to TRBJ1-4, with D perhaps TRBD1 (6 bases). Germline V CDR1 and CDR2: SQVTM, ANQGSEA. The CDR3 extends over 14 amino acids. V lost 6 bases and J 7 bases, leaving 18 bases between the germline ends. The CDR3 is CSVQTGGAPEKLFF. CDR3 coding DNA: TGCAGCGTGCAAACGGGGGGGGCTCCTGAAAAACTGTTTTTT.

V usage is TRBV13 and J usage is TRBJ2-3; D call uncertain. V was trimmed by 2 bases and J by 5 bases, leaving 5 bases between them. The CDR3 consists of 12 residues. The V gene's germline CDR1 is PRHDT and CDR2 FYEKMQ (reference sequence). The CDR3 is CASSLPRDTQYF. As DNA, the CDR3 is TGTGCCAGCAGCTTACCCAGAGATACGCAGTATTTT.

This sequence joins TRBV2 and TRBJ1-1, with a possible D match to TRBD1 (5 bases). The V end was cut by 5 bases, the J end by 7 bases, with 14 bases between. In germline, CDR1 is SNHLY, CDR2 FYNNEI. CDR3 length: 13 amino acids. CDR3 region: CASSRRGGDEAFF. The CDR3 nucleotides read TGTGCCAGCAGTAGGAGGGGAGGGGATGAAGCTTTCTTT.

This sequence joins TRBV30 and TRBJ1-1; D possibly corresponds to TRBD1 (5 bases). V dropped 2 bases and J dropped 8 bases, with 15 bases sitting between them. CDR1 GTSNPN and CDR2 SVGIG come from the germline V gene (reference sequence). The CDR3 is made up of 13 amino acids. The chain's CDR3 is CAWSPLREGEAFF. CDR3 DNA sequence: TGTGCCTGGAGTCCCCTTAGGGAGGGGGAAGCTTTCTTT.